The present entry profiles one TCR beta chain with its context. Its antigen remains unidentified. The record originates from a study of vaccination and CD4 T cells after COVID-19. The treatment was: roughly 11-day PBMC culture with coronavirus spike peptide pools or control peptides (ViraFEST assay). TCR sequencing followed the expansion of antigen-specific T cells with peptide pools in ViraFEST. An Oncomine TCR Beta short-read assay was used to sequence the DNA from cultured CD4+ T cells. TCRdb reprocessed the PCR reads via MiXCR and lists one record per CDR3 protein. The data show roughly 14,000 distinct CDR3 sequences, around 58% seen once. Looked up from germline, CDR1 is MNHEY and CDR2 is SVGEGT. V was shortened by 6 bases and J by 3 bases, with 15 bases between the two germline ends. The CDR3 runs to 14 residues.

The origin of this receptor is a human donor who had recovered from COVID-19. The V gene is TRBV6-2 or TRBV6-3, the J gene TRBJ2-7; the D is unclear. Sequencing was carried out using CD4+ T cells from blood, cultured in vitro. The CDR3 loop reads CASSPRILVYEQYF. In DNA form, the CDR3 reads TGTGCCAGCAGCCCTAGAATACTTGTCTACGAGCAGTACTTC.